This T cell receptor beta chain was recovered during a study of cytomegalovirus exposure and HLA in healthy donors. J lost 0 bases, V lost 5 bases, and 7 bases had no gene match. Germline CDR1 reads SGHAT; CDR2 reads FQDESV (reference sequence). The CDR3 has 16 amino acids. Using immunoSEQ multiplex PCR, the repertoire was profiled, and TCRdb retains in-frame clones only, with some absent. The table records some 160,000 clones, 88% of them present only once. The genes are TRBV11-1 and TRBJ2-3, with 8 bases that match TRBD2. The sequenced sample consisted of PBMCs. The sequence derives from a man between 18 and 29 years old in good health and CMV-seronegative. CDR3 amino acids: CASSGEAGASTDTQYF. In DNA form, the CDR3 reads TGTGCCAGCAGCGGGGAAGCGGGGGCTAGCACAGATACGCAGTATTTT.